The entry that follows covers one T cell receptor beta chain sequence. This sample was taken from a study of CD8 T cells in Susac syndrome. The germline V gene encodes CDR1 KGHSH and CDR2 LQKENI. The CDR3 consists of 15 residues. With 2 bases removed from V and 4 bases from J, the gap between germline ends came to 14 bases. The authors sequenced TCR beta from blood CD8+ and CD4+ T cells. The CD8+ and CD4+ T cells were isolated magnetically using a negative isolation approach, whereas the TEMRA cells were enriched by FACS. Random hexamers served to reverse transcribe roughly 0.45 to 1 ug RNA. TCRdb ran MiXCR on the immunoSEQ multiplex PCR reads and lists one entry per CDR3 protein. The data show roughly 130,000 distinct CDR3 sequences, roughly 94% seen once.

J is TRBJ1-2 and V is TRBV18; possibly TRBD1 for D (6 bases). The sequence was obtained from a human donor with multiple sclerosis. Sequenced material: CD4+ T cells from PBMCs. The CDR3, as DNA: TGTGCCAGCTCACCAAGCCGAGGACAGCCCTATGGCTACACCTTC. This translates into CASSPSRGQPYGYTF.